The clone carrying this TCR beta chain was counted between two and nine times. What it recognizes is unknown. Treatment here: roughly 10-day PBMC culture with coronavirus spike peptide pools or control peptides (ViraFEST assay). An Oncomine TCR Beta short-read assay was used to sequence the DNA from cultured CD4+ T cells. After culture, CD4+ T cells served as the source for genomic DNA extraction. TCRdb used MiXCR to reprocess the PCR reads, holding one entry per CDR3 protein. The sample yields under 20,000 distinct CDR3 sequences, about 32% seen once. This record comes from a study of vaccination and CD4 T cells after COVID-19. Across the study: Samples after vaccination came a median 72 days past dose two, ranging 14 to 241.

The V gene's germline CDR1 is MNHEY and CDR2 SVGEGT. The CDR3 is made up of 13 amino acids. V lost 4 bases to trimming and J lost 5 bases, with 11 bases between them. The J gene is TRBJ2-5, the V gene TRBV6-2 or TRBV6-3, with D perhaps TRBD2 (6 bases). Source material: cultured CD4+ T cells from blood. This clonotype was obtained from a human donor with COVID-19. Written as DNA, the CDR3 is TGTGCCAGCAGTTCACTAGCTTGGGAGACCCAGTACTTC. Protein: CASSSLAWETQYF.